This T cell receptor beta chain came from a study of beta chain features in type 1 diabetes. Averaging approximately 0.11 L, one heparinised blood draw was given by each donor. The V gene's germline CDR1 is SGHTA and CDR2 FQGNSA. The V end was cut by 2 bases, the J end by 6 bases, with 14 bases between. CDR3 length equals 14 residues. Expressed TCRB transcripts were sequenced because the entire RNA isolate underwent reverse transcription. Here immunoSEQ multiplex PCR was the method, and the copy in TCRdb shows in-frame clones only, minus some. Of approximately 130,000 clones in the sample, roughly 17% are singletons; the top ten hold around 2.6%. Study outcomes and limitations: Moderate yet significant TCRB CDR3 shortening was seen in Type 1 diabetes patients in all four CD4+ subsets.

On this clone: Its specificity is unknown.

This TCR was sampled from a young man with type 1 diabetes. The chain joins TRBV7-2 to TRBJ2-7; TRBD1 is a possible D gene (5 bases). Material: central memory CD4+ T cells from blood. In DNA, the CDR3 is TGTGCCAGCAGCTTAAGAGCAGGGTTTAGCGAGCAGTACTTC. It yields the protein CASSLRAGFSEQYF.